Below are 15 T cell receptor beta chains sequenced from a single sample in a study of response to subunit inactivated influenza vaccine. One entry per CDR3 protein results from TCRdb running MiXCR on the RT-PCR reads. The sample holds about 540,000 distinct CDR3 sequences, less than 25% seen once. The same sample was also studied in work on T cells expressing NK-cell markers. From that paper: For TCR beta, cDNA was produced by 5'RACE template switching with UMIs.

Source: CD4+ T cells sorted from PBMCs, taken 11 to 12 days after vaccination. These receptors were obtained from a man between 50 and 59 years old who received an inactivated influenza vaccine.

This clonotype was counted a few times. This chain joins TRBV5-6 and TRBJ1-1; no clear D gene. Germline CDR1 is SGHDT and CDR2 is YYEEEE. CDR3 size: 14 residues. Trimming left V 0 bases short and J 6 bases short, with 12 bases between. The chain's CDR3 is CASSLESWPAEAFF. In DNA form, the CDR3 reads TGTGCCAGCAGCTTGGAGTCGTGGCCAGCTGAAGCTTTCTTT.

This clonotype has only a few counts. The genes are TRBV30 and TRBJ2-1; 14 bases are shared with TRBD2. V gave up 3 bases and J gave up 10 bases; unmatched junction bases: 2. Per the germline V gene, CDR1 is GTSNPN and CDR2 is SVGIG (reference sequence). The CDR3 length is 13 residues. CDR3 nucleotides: TGTGCCTGGAGAGGACTAGCGGGAGGCGAGCAGTTCTTC. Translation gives CAWRGLAGGEQFF. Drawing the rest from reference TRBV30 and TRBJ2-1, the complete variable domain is SQTIHQWPATLVQPVGSPLSLECTVEGTSNPNLYWYRQAAGRGLQLLFYSVGIGQISSEVPQNLSASRPQDRQFILSSKKLLLSDSGFYLCAWRGLAGGEQFFGPGTRLTVL.

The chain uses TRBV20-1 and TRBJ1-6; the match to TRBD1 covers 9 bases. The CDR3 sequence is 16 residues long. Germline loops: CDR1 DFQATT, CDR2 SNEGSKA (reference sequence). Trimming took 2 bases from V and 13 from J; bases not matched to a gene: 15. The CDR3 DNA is TGCAGTGCTAGAAGTTACGGGACAGGGACCTTGAGGCCCCTCCACTTT. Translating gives CSARSYGTGTLRPLHF.

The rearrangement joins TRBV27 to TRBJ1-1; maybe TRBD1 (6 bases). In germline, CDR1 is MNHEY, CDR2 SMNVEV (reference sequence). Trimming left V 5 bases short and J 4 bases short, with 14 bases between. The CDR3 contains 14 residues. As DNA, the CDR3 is TGTGCCAGCAGTCTTAACAGGGTAACCACTGAAGCTTTCTTT. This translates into CASSLNRVTTEAFF.

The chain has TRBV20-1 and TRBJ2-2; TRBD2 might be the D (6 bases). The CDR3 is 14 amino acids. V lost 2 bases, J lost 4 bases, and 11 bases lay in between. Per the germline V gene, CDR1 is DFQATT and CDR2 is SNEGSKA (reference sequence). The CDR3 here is CSARTGAGTGELFF. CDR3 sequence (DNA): TGCAGTGCTAGAACGGGAGCGGGCACCGGGGAGCTGTTTTTT.

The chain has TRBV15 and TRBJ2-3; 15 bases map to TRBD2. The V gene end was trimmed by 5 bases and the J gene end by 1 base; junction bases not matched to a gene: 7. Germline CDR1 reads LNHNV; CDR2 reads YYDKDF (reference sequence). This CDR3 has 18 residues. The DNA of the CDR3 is TGTGCCACCAGCGGACTAGCGGGAGGGGTTTGGGGCACAGATACGCAGTATTTT. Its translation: CATSGLAGGVWGTDTQYF.

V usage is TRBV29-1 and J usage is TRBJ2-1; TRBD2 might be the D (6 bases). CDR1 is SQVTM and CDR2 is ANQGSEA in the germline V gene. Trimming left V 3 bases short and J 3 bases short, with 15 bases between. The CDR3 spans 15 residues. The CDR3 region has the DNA TGCAGCGTTGACGGGGGACCTAGGGGCTACAATGAGCAGTTCTTC. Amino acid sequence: CSVDGGPRGYNEQFF.

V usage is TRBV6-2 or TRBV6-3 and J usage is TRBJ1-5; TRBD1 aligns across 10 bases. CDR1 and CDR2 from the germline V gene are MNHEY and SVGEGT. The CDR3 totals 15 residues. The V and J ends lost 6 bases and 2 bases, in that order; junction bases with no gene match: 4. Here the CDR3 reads CASSDRGLGNQPQHF. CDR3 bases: TGTGCCAGCAGCGACAGGGGGCTAGGCAATCAGCCCCAGCATTTT.

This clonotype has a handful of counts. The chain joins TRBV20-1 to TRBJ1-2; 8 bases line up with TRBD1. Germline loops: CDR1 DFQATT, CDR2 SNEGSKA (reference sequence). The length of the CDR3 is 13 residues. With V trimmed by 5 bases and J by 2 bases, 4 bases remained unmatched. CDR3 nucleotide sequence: TGCAGTGCTTACGGACAGGGAAACTATGGCTACACCTTC. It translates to CSAYGQGNYGYTF.

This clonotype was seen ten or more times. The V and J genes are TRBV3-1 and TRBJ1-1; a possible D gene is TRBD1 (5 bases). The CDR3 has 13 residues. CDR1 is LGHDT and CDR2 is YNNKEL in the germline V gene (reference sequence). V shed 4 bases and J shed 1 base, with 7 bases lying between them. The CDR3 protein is CASSRGGNTEAFF. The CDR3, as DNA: TGTGCCAGCAGCCGGGGGGGGAACACTGAAGCTTTCTTT.

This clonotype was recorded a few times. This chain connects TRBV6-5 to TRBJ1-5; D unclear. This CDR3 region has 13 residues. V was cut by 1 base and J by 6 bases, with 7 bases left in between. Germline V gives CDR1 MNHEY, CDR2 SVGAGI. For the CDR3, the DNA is TGTGCCAGCAGTTACTGGGCTGGTCAGCCCCAGCATTTT. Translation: CASSYWAGQPQHF.

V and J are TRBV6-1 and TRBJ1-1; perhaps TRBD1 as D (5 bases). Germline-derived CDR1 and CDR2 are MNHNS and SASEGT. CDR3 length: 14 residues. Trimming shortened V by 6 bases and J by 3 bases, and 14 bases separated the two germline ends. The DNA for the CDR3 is TGTGCCAGCAGCGGGACGGCCAGGGACACTGAAGCTTTCTTT. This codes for CASSGTARDTEAFF.

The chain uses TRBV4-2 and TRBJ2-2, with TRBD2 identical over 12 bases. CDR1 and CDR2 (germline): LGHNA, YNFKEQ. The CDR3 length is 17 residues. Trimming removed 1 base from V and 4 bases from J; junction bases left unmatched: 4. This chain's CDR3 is CASSQATSGRGTGELFF. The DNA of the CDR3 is TGTGCCAGCAGCCAAGCGACTAGCGGGAGAGGCACCGGGGAGCTGTTTTTT.

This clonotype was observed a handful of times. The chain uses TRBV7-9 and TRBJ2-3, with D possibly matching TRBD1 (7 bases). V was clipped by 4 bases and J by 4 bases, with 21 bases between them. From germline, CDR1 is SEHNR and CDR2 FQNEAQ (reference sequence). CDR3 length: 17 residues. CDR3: CASSSPRTGPGADTQYF. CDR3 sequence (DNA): TGTGCCAGCAGCTCCCCCCGGACAGGACCGGGGGCAGATACGCAGTATTTT.

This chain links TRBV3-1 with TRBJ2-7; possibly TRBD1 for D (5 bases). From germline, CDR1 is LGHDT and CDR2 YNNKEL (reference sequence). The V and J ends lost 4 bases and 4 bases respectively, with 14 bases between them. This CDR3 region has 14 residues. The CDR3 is CASSPTGMQYEQYF. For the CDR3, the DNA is TGTGCCAGCAGCCCTACAGGAATGCAGTACGAGCAGTACTTC.